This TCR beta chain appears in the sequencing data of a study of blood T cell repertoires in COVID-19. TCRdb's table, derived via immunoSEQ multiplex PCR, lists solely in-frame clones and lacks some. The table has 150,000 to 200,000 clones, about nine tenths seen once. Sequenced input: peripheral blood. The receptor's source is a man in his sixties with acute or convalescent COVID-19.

CDR3 sequence reads: CASSLRGIQGLISSGNTIYF. The CDR3 DNA follows: TGCGCCAGCAGCTTGAGGGGAATACAAGGCCTCATTAGCTCTGGAAACACCATATATTTT. V and J are TRBV5-1 and TRBJ1-3; a possible D gene is TRBD1 (5 bases). This CDR3 comprises 20 residues. V lost 1 base and J lost 0, with 23 bases in between. Germline lookup yields CDR1 SGHRS and CDR2 YFSETQ. Full variable domain (missing parts from reference TRBV5-1 and TRBJ1-3): KAGVTQTPRYLIKTRGQQVTLSCSPISGHRSVSWYQQTPGQGLQFLFEYFSETQRNKGNFPGRFSGRQFSNSRSEMNVSTLELGDSALYLCASSLRGIQGLISSGNTIYFGEGSWLTVV.